A single sample is the source of the 25 T cell receptor beta chains below, sequenced in a study of T-cell memory formation after mild COVID-19. TCRdb fed the 5' RACE reads into MiXCR, producing one record per CDR3 protein. The top ten hold 23% of the sample, which has 250,000 to 300,000 distinct CDR3 sequences, about 20% seen once. The sample comprised PBMCs or a T cell subset sorted from them (not recorded which). The receptors come from a man between 18 and 29 years old who had mild COVID-19 (a few samples of this study predate the infection). Cell type and time point are not known.

This clonotype was seen a few times. The chain combines TRBV12-3 or TRBV12-4 with TRBJ2-3, with TRBD2 identical over 11 bases. The CDR3 consists of 16 residues. J lost 4 bases, V lost 6 bases, and 9 bases had no gene match. CDR3 in amino acids: CASRLAGGRGADTQYF. CDR3 DNA: TGTGCCAGCAGGCTAGCGGGGGGCCGGGGCGCAGATACGCAGTATTTT.

This clonotype has more than one count but fewer than ten. The CDR3 protein is CASSLPGQGTYEQYF. In DNA form, the CDR3 reads TGTGCCAGCAGCCTCCCGGGACAGGGAACCTACGAGCAGTACTTC. The chain carries TRBV4-2 and TRBJ2-7; 9 nucleotides align to TRBD1. The CDR3 loop spans 15 amino acids. The ends lost 4 bases at V and 2 bases at J; junction bases unmatched: 6. Germline V gene data show CDR1 as LGHNA and CDR2 as YNFKEQ.

This clonotype was detected a few times. The chain has TRBV5-5 and TRBJ2-7; 7 nucleotides line up with TRBD2. The CDR3 has 13 residues. With V trimmed by 0 bases and J by 7 bases, 4 bases remained unmatched. CDR1 SGHKS and CDR2 YYEKEE come from the germline V gene (reference sequence). CDR3 loop: CASSLEWGGEQYF. CDR3 coding DNA: TGTGCCAGCAGCTTGGAGTGGGGAGGGGAGCAGTACTTC.

The chain links TRBV7-3 to TRBJ2-3; D is unclear. This CDR3 has 14 residues. CDR1 is SGHTA, CDR2 FQGTGA, per germline. The ends were cut back, 1 base at V and 5 bases at J, with 10 bases in the middle. DNA of the CDR3: TGTGCCAGCAGCTTAAACTCCCCGATAGATACGCAGTATTTT. Translating gives CASSLNSPIDTQYF.

This clonotype was seen at least ten times. This rearrangement joins TRBV7-2 to TRBJ2-4; D is perhaps TRBD1 (6 bases). Per germline, CDR1 SGHTA and CDR2 FQGNSA. There are 15 residues in the CDR3. V lost 4 bases, J lost 0 bases, and 10 bases lay in between. For the CDR3, the DNA is TGTGCCAGCAGCTACCAGGGGAGAGCCAAAAACATTCAGTACTTC. It encodes CASSYQGRAKNIQYF. The full variable domain, with the rest looked up from reference TRBV7-2 and TRBJ2-4, is GAGVSQSPSNKVTEKGKDVELRCDPISGHTALYWYRQSLGQGLEFLIYFQGNSAPDKSGLPSDRFSAERTGGSVSTLTIQRTQQEDSAVYLCASSYQGRAKNIQYFGAGTRLSVL.

The CDR3 coding sequence is TGCGCCAGCAGCTTGGCGCGACTAGAGAGCACAGATACGCAGTATTTT. This gives the protein CASSLARLESTDTQYF. V is TRBV5-1 and J is TRBJ2-3; a possible D gene is TRBD2 (6 bases). This CDR3 has 16 residues. Looked up from germline, CDR1 is SGHRS and CDR2 is YFSETQ. V lost 0 bases and J lost 0, with 11 bases in between.

This clonotype came up a few times. The chain joins TRBV4-1 to TRBJ1-1; D is uncertain. CDR1 is MGHRA, CDR2 YSYEKL, per germline. With 0 bases removed from V and 3 bases from J, the gap between germline ends came to 11 bases. The CDR3 contains 15 residues. The DNA for the CDR3 is TGCGCCAGCAGCCAAGAACATGGAGGATACACTGAAGCTTTCTTT. This translates into CASSQEHGGYTEAFF.

At least ten counts were recorded for this clonotype. The CDR3 region is CASSAQGSGEETQYF. The CDR3, as DNA: TGCGCCAGCAGCGCACAAGGTAGCGGGGAAGAGACCCAGTACTTC. The chain has TRBV5-1 and TRBJ2-5, with TRBD2 matching 8 bases. Germline V gives CDR1 SGHRS, CDR2 YFSETQ. With V trimmed by 4 bases and J by 3 bases, 8 bases remained unmatched. The CDR3 totals 15 residues.

The chain uses TRBV16 and TRBJ2-5; the D gene is possibly TRBD2 (5 bases). This CDR3 has 16 residues. Germline V CDR1 and CDR2: KGHSY, FQNENV. Trimming cost V 4 bases and J 1 base, with 16 bases left between them. CDR3 region: CASSRRGLASQETQYF. In nucleotides, the CDR3 is TGTGCCAGCAGCCGACGTGGGTTAGCGTCCCAAGAGACCCAGTACTTC.

The chain couples TRBV5-4 to TRBJ1-1; TRBD1 is a possible D gene (5 bases). The V and J ends lost 2 bases and 3 bases respectively, with 14 bases between them. Germline-derived CDR1 and CDR2 are SGHNT and YYREEE (reference sequence). The CDR3 runs to 15 residues. The CDR3 spells CASSLPSRGHTEAFF. The CDR3 coding sequence is TGTGCCAGCAGCTTACCTTCAAGGGGCCACACTGAAGCTTTCTTT.

The genes are TRBV11-3 and TRBJ2-7; 12 bases line up with TRBD2. Germline CDR1 is SGHNT and CDR2 is YENEEA. Trimming took 5 bases from V and 3 from J; bases not matched to a gene: 11. This CDR3 contains 17 residues. In DNA, the CDR3 is TGTGCCAGCAGCCACGGCCTAGCGGGAGGGCCAGGCTACGAGCAGTACTTC. Protein product: CASSHGLAGGPGYEQYF.

This clonotype appeared a few times. The chain recombines TRBV6-2 or TRBV6-3 with TRBJ1-2; possible D gene TRBD1, 6 bases. Germline lookup yields CDR1 MNHEY and CDR2 SVGEGT. V dropped 8 bases and J dropped 5 bases, with 24 bases sitting between them. This CDR3 is built from 16 residues. CDR3 loop: CASAPNAWTEEYGYTF. CDR3 bases: TGTGCCAGCGCACCCAATGCTTGGACAGAGGAGTATGGCTACACCTTC.

This clonotype was seen a handful of times. The J gene is TRBJ2-5, the V gene TRBV6-2 or TRBV6-3, with D possibly called TRBD1 or TRBD2 (5 bases each). Germline V gene data show CDR1 as MNHEY and CDR2 as SVGEGT. The CDR3 runs to 15 residues. The V gene lost 6 bases and the J gene lost 3 bases, with 17 bases spanning the gap. Here the CDR3 reads CASSLSHMGEETQYF. The CDR3 DNA sequence: TGTGCCAGCAGCCTTTCGCACATGGGGGAAGAGACCCAGTACTTC.

The chain has TRBV27 and TRBJ2-1, with D perhaps matching TRBD1 (5 bases). This CDR3 has 16 amino acids. CDR1 MNHEY and CDR2 SMNVEV come from the germline V gene (reference sequence). V shed 5 bases and J shed 12 bases, with 26 bases lying between them. CDR3 bases: TGTGCCAGCAGTAAAGACAGCGTAAGAGTACAATTGAGGCAGTTCTTC. It is translated as CASSKDSVRVQLRQFF.

Written as DNA, the CDR3 is TGCGCCAGCAGCTTGGGTACAGAAAACTACGAGCAGTACGTC. Protein sequence: CASSLGTENYEQYV. The gene calls are TRBV5-1 and TRBJ2-7; D not certain. This CDR3 spans 14 amino acids. Germline assignment: CDR1 SGHRS and CDR2 YFSETQ. Trimming stripped 0 bases from V and 3 bases from J, with 10 bases between.

This clonotype was recorded many times. V and J are TRBV2 and TRBJ1-6; D might be TRBD1 (5 bases). Trimming took off 7 bases at V and 6 bases at J, with 16 bases between the two ends. This CDR3 comprises 15 residues. Per the germline V gene, CDR1 is SNHLY and CDR2 is FYNNEI. The DNA for the CDR3 is TGTGCCAGCATCCAAGGGAGACAGCTTAATTCACCCCTCCACTTT. Translating it yields CASIQGRQLNSPLHF.

This clonotype was counted a few times. The chain carries TRBV10-3 and TRBJ1-5; D is uncertain. The ends were cut back, 6 bases at V and 1 base at J, with 7 bases in the middle. Germline-derived CDR1 and CDR2 are ENHRY and SYGVKD. This CDR3 contains 13 residues. The CDR3 nucleotides read TGTGCCATCAGGCTAGGAAGCAATCAGCCCCAGCATTTT. It codes for CAIRLGSNQPQHF.

The chain uses TRBV19 and TRBJ1-1; TRBD1 matches 10 bases. Germline V gene sequence: CDR1 LNHDA, CDR2 SQIVND (reference sequence). The CDR3 is made up of 17 amino acids. The J segment lost 3 bases and the V segment lost 3 bases, leaving 10 bases of the junction unmatched. This chain's CDR3 is CASSIPVWDRGHTEAFF. CDR3 in DNA: TGTGCCAGTAGTATTCCAGTTTGGGACAGGGGACACACTGAAGCTTTCTTT.

The V call is TRBV5-1, the J call TRBJ1-1; perhaps TRBD1 as D (5 bases). The V and J ends lost 4 bases and 7 bases respectively, with 20 bases between them. Germline CDR1 SGHRS, CDR2 YFSETQ. This CDR3 comprises 15 residues. CDR3 residues: CASSLGPTGEGEAFF. CDR3 DNA sequence: TGCGCCAGCAGCCTAGGGCCTACAGGAGAAGGTGAAGCTTTCTTT.

This clonotype turned up a few times. The chain joins TRBV6-2 or TRBV6-3 to TRBJ2-2; 11 bases are a match to TRBD1. Germline loops: CDR1 MNHEY, CDR2 SVGEGT. J was trimmed by 4 bases and V by 5 bases; bases with no gene match: 6. There are 16 residues in the CDR3. The CDR3 sequence is CASSPAGTGGTGELFF. The CDR3 DNA reads as TGTGCCAGCAGTCCCGCGGGGACAGGGGGCACCGGGGAGCTGTTTTTT.

This clonotype was detected a few times. The chain uses TRBV28 and TRBJ2-1, with TRBD2 matching 13 bases. Losses at the gene ends were 6 bases for V and 0 bases for J; bases not matched to a gene: 14. The CDR3 runs 20 residues. Germline V gene lookup returns CDR1 MDHEN and CDR2 SYDVKM. CDR3 residues: CASSPIPRLAGGFSYNEQFF. Here the CDR3 DNA reads TGTGCCAGCAGCCCTATTCCCAGACTAGCGGGGGGCTTCTCCTACAATGAGCAGTTCTTC.

V is TRBV20-1 and J is TRBJ2-2; D gene uncertain. The CDR3 contains 11 residues. Trimming took off 4 bases at V and 10 bases at J, with 10 bases between the two ends. Germline CDR1 DFQATT, CDR2 SNEGSKA (reference sequence). The CDR3 region is CSATDNSELFF. CDR3 coding DNA: TGCAGTGCTACCGACAATTCGGAGCTGTTTTTT.

This clonotype was seen only a few times. The chain has TRBV2 and TRBJ1-1; D uncertain. The germline V gene has CDR1 SNHLY and CDR2 FYNNEI. The length of the CDR3 is 13 residues. Trimming removed 4 bases from V and 6 bases from J, with 12 bases in between. CDR3 sequence: CASSARGDSEAFF. In DNA, the CDR3 is TGTGCCAGCAGTGCACGGGGTGATTCTGAAGCTTTCTTT.

This clonotype has a count of ten or more. The J gene is TRBJ2-5, the V gene TRBV30; TRBD1 matches at 8 bases. CDR3 length equals 12 residues. In germline, CDR1 is GTSNPN, CDR2 SVGIG (reference sequence). Trimming took 4 bases from V and 5 from J; bases not matched to a gene: 3. DNA of the CDR3: TGTGCCTGGACAGGGGGCGATGAGACCCAGTACTTC. It yields the protein CAWTGGDETQYF.

This clonotype was picked up a small number of times. The V and J genes are TRBV5-5 and TRBJ2-3; unclear D gene. V was pared by 2 bases and J by 0 bases, with 10 bases between. The germline V gene has CDR1 SGHKS and CDR2 YYEKEE (reference sequence). The CDR3 covers 15 residues. CDR3 sequence (DNA): TGTGCCAGCAGCTTCCGGGTCAGGAGCACAGATACGCAGTATTTT. Amino acids: CASSFRVRSTDTQYF.